This passage covers 28 T cell receptor beta chains from one sample sequenced in a study of shared clonotypes between healthy human individuals. Clones were sequenced by immunoSEQ multiplex PCR, and TCRdb holds only the in-frame ones, with some missing. The table includes about 580,000 clones, roughly 98% detected once. The naive CD8 population came from CD45RO-negative cells selected for CCR7, without terminally differentiated effector memory CD45RA+ cells. The sequenced material came from naive CD8+ T cells sorted from blood. Receptor source: a man under 40 in good health.

The rearrangement joins TRBV27 to TRBJ2-5, with D unresolved. The CDR3 sequence is 15 residues long. Deletions cut 0 bases from V and 4 bases from J, with 12 bases between. Per the germline V gene, CDR1 is MNHEY and CDR2 is SMNVEV (reference sequence). The CDR3 reads CASSLSASLVETQYF. In DNA, the CDR3 is TGTGCCAGCAGTTTATCCGCTTCTTTAGTAGAGACCCAGTACTTC.

J is TRBJ1-5 and V is TRBV5-4; D unclear. V was shortened by 9 bases and J by 0 bases, with 13 bases between the two germline ends. CDR3 length equals 14 residues. Germline loops: CDR1 SGHNT, CDR2 YYREEE (reference sequence). The CDR3 DNA follows: TGTGCCACGAGGATCAAAGGTAGCAATCAGCCCCAGCATTTT. It is translated as CATRIKGSNQPQHF. The full variable domain, rest sourced from reference TRBV5-4 and TRBJ1-5, is ETGVTQSPTHLIKTRGQQVTLRCSSQSGHNTVSWYQQALGQGPQFIFQYYREEENGRGNFPPRFSGLQFPNYSSELNVNALELDDSALYLCATRIKGSNQPQHFGDGTRLSIL.

The chain recombines TRBV28 with TRBJ2-7; 13 bases are shared with TRBD2. Germline lookup yields CDR1 MDHEN and CDR2 SYDVKM. The CDR3 loop spans 20 amino acids. V was pared by 1 base and J by 0 bases, with 12 bases of the junction left unmatched. The CDR3 loop is CASSLSFRLAGGLSSYEQYF. The CDR3 nucleotides read TGTGCCAGCAGTTTATCTTTTCGACTAGCGGGAGGACTTAGCTCCTACGAGCAGTACTTC.

This chain uses TRBV5-1 with TRBJ2-1; no reliable D call. V was trimmed by 2 bases and J by 3 bases, leaving 6 bases between them. CDR1 SGHRS and CDR2 YFSETQ come from the germline V gene. The CDR3 covers 13 residues. CDR3 loop: CASSFADYNEQFF. The CDR3 DNA reads TGCGCCAGCAGCTTCGCGGACTACAATGAGCAGTTCTTC.

This chain joins TRBV27 and TRBJ2-7; the match to TRBD2 covers 11 bases. With 2 bases clipped from V and 0 bases from J, the junction kept 0 bases outside the gene matches. Looked up from germline, CDR1 is MNHEY and CDR2 is SMNVEV (reference sequence). The CDR3 length is 15 residues. For the CDR3, the DNA is TGTGCCAGCAGTTTACTAGCGGGAGGCTCCTACGAGCAGTACTTC. Its translation: CASSLLAGGSYEQYF.

The rearrangement joins TRBV29-1 to TRBJ1-1, with D possibly being TRBD1 (6 bases). The V end lost 6 bases, the J end lost 5 bases, and 16 bases lay between the germline ends. Germline V CDR1 and CDR2: SQVTM, ANQGSEA. The CDR3 loop spans 13 amino acids. The CDR3 is CSVVTGGRTEAFF. CDR3 coding DNA: TGCAGCGTCGTGACAGGCGGGAGGACTGAAGCTTTCTTT.

This chain links TRBV6-5 with TRBJ1-4; D is unresolved. Germline-derived CDR1 and CDR2 are MNHEY and SVGAGI. The CDR3 is 13 residues long. V gave up 7 bases and J gave up 5 bases, with 11 bases separating them. The chain's CDR3 is CASMPRGNEKLFF. The DNA for the CDR3 is TGTGCCAGCATGCCACGAGGGAATGAAAAACTGTTTTTT.

The chain carries TRBV11-3 and TRBJ2-1; D gene uncertain. CDR1 and CDR2 (germline): SGHNT, YENEEA. Trimming left V 1 base short and J 0 bases short, with 4 bases between. The CDR3 totals 14 residues. The CDR3 spells CASSLGGSYNEQFF. CDR3 nucleotides: TGTGCCAGCAGCTTAGGGGGCTCCTACAATGAGCAGTTCTTC.

The CDR3 DNA is TGTGCCAGCAGTGACTTGGAAGAGAAAGGCCCCTTAGCGGGGGGTCTGTTCTTC. Protein sequence: CASSDLEEKGPLAGGLFF. The chain employs TRBV6-4 and TRBJ2-1; 10 nucleotides align to TRBD2. The junction had 21 bases not matched to a gene; V was cut back by 1 base and J by 15 bases. Germline CDR1 and CDR2: MRHNA and SNTAGT. This CDR3 contains 18 residues.

The gene calls are TRBV4-1 and TRBJ2-1, with unresolved D. Germline V gene lookup returns CDR1 MGHRA and CDR2 YSYEKL. Between the trimmed V and J ends, which lost 1 base and 5 bases, there was a span of 9 bases. The CDR3 spans 14 residues. The CDR3 DNA is TGCGCCAGCAGCCAAGTTCTTGGTAACAATGAGCAGTTCTTC. Translating it yields CASSQVLGNNEQFF.

The rearrangement uses TRBV6-5 and TRBJ1-2; D not certain. Germline V gene data show CDR1 as MNHEY and CDR2 as SVGAGI. V dropped 5 bases and J dropped 3 bases, with 16 bases sitting between them. The CDR3 loop spans 15 amino acids. CDR3 amino acids: CASSRVGEADYGYTF. In DNA form, the CDR3 reads TGTGCCAGCAGTCGCGTCGGGGAGGCGGACTATGGCTACACCTTC.

CDR3 in amino acids: CASSSRLAGTYEQFF. The CDR3 DNA reads as TGTGCCAGCAGCTCCCGGTTAGCGGGAACATATGAGCAGTTCTTC. The J gene is TRBJ2-1, the V gene TRBV7-3; TRBD2 aligns across 8 bases. CDR3 length: 15 amino acids. Germline values: CDR1 SGHTA, CDR2 FQGTGA. The trim removed 4 bases at V and 8 bases at J, leaving 10 bases unmatched.

V and J are TRBV7-8 and TRBJ2-3; D is perhaps TRBD2 (5 bases). This CDR3 region has 15 residues. The V end was cut by 9 bases, the J end by 3 bases, with 19 bases between. Germline V gene data show CDR1 as SGHVS and CDR2 as FQNEAQ. As DNA, the CDR3 is TGTGCCAGTGATTTTGGGGAAACTAGTACAGATACGCAGTATTTT. This codes for CASDFGETSTDTQYF.

V is TRBV4-1 and J is TRBJ2-7; 9 bases are shared with TRBD1. J lost 3 bases, V lost 0 bases, and 6 bases had no gene match. Looked up from germline, CDR1 is MGHRA and CDR2 is YSYEKL. There are 16 residues in the CDR3. CDR3 sequence reads: CASSQDSGTGRYEQYF. DNA of the CDR3: TGCGCCAGCAGCCAAGATTCGGGGACAGGGCGCTACGAGCAGTACTTC.

The V gene is TRBV2, the J gene TRBJ2-2; TRBD2 aligns across 8 bases. The CDR3 spans 15 residues. V was clipped by 9 bases and J by 3 bases; unmatched bases: 9. CDR1 SNHLY and CDR2 FYNNEI come from the germline V gene. CDR3 nucleotides: TGTGCCAGGGCGGGGCGAGCGGGAGACACCGGGGAGCTGTTTTTT. Protein product: CARAGRAGDTGELFF.

The chain joins TRBV18 to TRBJ1-2; D is unclear. The CDR3 has 13 amino acids. The germline V and J ends were trimmed by 0 bases and 8 bases, with 10 bases remaining between them. Germline-derived CDR1 and CDR2 are KGHSH and LQKENI. DNA for the CDR3: TGTGCCAGCTCACCACCTGACTTGCGGGGCTACACCTTC. It yields the protein CASSPPDLRGYTF. Combining the CDR3 with reference TRBV18 and TRBJ1-2 gives the whole variable domain NAGVMQNPRHLVRRRGQEARLRCSPMKGHSHVYWYRQLPEEGLKFMVYLQKENIIDESGMPKERFSAEFPKEGPSILRIQQVVRGDSAAYFCASSPPDLRGYTFGSGTRLTVV.

The V gene is TRBV7-3, the J gene TRBJ2-2, with a weak D call TRBD2 (5 bases). V lost 2 bases and J 5 bases, leaving 12 bases between the germline ends. The CDR3 is 15 residues long. CDR1 and CDR2 from the germline V gene are SGHTA and FQGTGA. The CDR3 reads CASSLDPPGTGELFF. The CDR3 nucleotides read TGTGCCAGCAGCTTAGACCCCCCGGGGACCGGGGAGCTGTTTTTT.

This clone turned up a few times. The J gene is TRBJ2-7, the V gene TRBV7-2; TRBD1 might be the D (5 bases). The length of the CDR3 is 14 residues. Germline values: CDR1 SGHTA, CDR2 FQGNSA. The ends were cut back, 5 bases at V and 6 bases at J, with 17 bases in the middle. CDR3 amino acids: CASSPMWGGREQYF. The CDR3 nucleotides are TGTGCCAGCAGCCCGATGTGGGGCGGTCGCGAGCAGTACTTC.

This chain's CDR3 is CASSLSGADHYGYTF. CDR3 sequence (DNA): TGTGCCAGCAGCTTATCCGGGGCGGATCACTATGGCTACACCTTC. This chain connects TRBV7-9 to TRBJ1-2, with D possibly TRBD1 on 5 matching bases. The CDR3 sequence is 15 residues long. The germline gives CDR1 SEHNR, CDR2 FQNEAQ (reference sequence). The V end lost 2 bases, the J end lost 3 bases, and 13 bases lay between the germline ends.

The chain links TRBV6-4 to TRBJ2-1, with D unresolved. Germline V gene sequence: CDR1 MRHNA, CDR2 SNTAGT. The CDR3 spans 15 residues. Trimming stripped 5 bases from V and 2 bases from J, with 13 bases between. CDR3 DNA: TGTGCCAGCAGTCCGACATGGGCGCCCTACAATGAGCAGTTCTTC. Amino acid sequence: CASSPTWAPYNEQFF.

J is TRBJ2-2 and V is TRBV6-5; D call uncertain. The germline V and J ends were trimmed by 5 bases and 6 bases, with 10 bases remaining between them. The V gene's germline CDR1 is MNHEY and CDR2 SVGAGI. This CDR3 is 13 amino acids long. The CDR3 nucleotides are TGTGCCAGCAGTCCGGGTCCCCCCGGGGAGCTGTTTTTT. Translation: CASSPGPPGELFF.

Remarks on this clone: The junction departs from the called germline gene at one end, perhaps through a read error. The chain recombines TRBV7-7 with TRBJ2-2; TRBD1 agrees at 11 bases. The CDR3 is 16 amino acids. CDR1 SSHAT and CDR2 FNYEAQ come from the germline V gene (reference sequence). This chain's CDR3 is CASSLRTGGGTGELFF. The CDR3 coding sequence is TGTGCTAGCAGCTTAAGGACAGGGGGCGGCACCGGGGAGCTGTTTTTT. The full variable domain, its missing parts supplied by reference TRBV7-7 and TRBJ2-2, is GAGVSQSPRYKVTKRGQDVTLRCDPISSHATLYWYQQALGQGPEFLTYFNYEAQPDKSGLPSDRFSAERPEGSISTLTIQRTEQRDSAMYRCASSLRTGGGTGELFFGEGSRLTVL.

The rearrangement joins TRBV25-1 to TRBJ2-3; 9 positions agree with TRBD2. Germline V gene data show CDR1 as MGHDK and CDR2 as SYGVNS. Unmatched junction bases numbered 11, after V lost 3 bases and J lost 1 base. This CDR3 spans 18 amino acids. For the CDR3, the DNA is TGTGCCAGCAGTGATATCAGGGCTAGCGGGGCGGGCACAGATACGCAGTATTTT. This gives the protein CASSDIRASGAGTDTQYF. Using reference TRBV25-1 and TRBJ2-3 for the parts outside the CDR3, the full variable domain is EADIYQTPRYLVIGTGKKITLECSQTMGHDKMYWYQQDPGMELHLIHYSYGVNSTEKGDLSSESTVSRIRTEHFPLTLESARPSHTSQYLCASSDIRASGAGTDTQYFGPGTRLTVL.

The chain carries TRBV5-1 and TRBJ1-1; weak D call: TRBD1 (6 bases). Between the trimmed V and J ends, which lost 4 bases and 1 base, there was a span of 11 bases. Germline CDR1 reads SGHRS; CDR2 reads YFSETQ. CDR3 length: 14 residues. CDR3 sequence: CASSPQTGNTEAFF. The CDR3 nucleotides read TGCGCCAGCAGCCCCCAGACAGGGAACACTGAAGCTTTCTTT.

V usage is TRBV7-6 and J usage is TRBJ2-7; 7 positions agree with TRBD2. Trimming at V came to 4 bases and at J to 4 bases, leaving 10 bases not matched to a gene. From germline, CDR1 is SGHVS and CDR2 FNYEAQ. The CDR3 runs 15 residues. In DNA form, the CDR3 reads TGTGCCAGCAGCTGGGAGGCTAGCGGTACTTACGAGCAGTACTTC. Its protein is CASSWEASGTYEQYF.

The chain joins TRBV11-2 to TRBJ2-1, with 8 bases aligning to TRBD1. After removal of 5 bases from V and 1 base from J, the junction contained 4 bases not matched to a gene. CDR3 length: 15 residues. Per germline, CDR1 SGHAT and CDR2 FQNNGV. CDR3: CASSPRTGSYNEQFF. CDR3 nucleotides: TGTGCCAGCAGCCCCAGGACAGGGTCCTACAATGAGCAGTTCTTC.

V gene TRBV15 combines with J gene TRBJ2-7, with a tentative D call TRBD2 (5 bases). The CDR3 covers 11 residues. Germline-derived CDR1 and CDR2 are LNHNV and YYDKDF (reference sequence). V lost 3 bases, J lost 7 bases, and 7 bases lay in between. The CDR3 loop is CATSSGREQYF. The CDR3 coding sequence is TGTGCCACCAGCAGTGGGAGAGAGCAGTACTTC. Complete variable domain (other parts from reference TRBV15 and TRBJ2-7): DAMVIQNPRYQVTQFGKPVTLSCSQTLNHNVMYWYQQKSSQAPKLLFHYYDKDFNNEADTPDNFQSRRPNTSFCFLDIRSPGLGDTAMYLCATSSGREQYFGPGTRLTVT.

This chain connects TRBV5-1 to TRBJ2-2; TRBD2 matches 11 bases. This CDR3 has 20 residues. CDR1 and CDR2 from the germline V gene are SGHRS and YFSETQ. Trimming cost V 0 bases and J 3 bases; bases outside gene matches: 13. This chain's CDR3 is CASSLVGTSGSSADTGELFF. In DNA, the CDR3 is TGCGCCAGCAGCTTGGTTGGGACTAGCGGCTCCTCAGCGGACACCGGGGAGCTGTTTTTT. The complete variable domain, with remaining parts taken from reference TRBV5-1 and TRBJ2-2, reads KAGVTQTPRYLIKTRGQQVTLSCSPISGHRSVSWYQQTPGQGLQFLFEYFSETQRNKGNFPGRFSGRQFSNSRSEMNVSTLELGDSALYLCASSLVGTSGSSADTGELFFGEGSRLTVL.